This TCR beta chain was identified in a study of control samples from healthy donors and cancer patients. Some clones are missing from TCRdb's copy, which holds only in-frame ones; the method was immunoSEQ multiplex PCR. In the table there are 400,000 to 500,000 clones, about nine tenths of which are singletons. The specimen sequenced was PBMCs. The sequence was collected from a man between 35 and 55 years old with head and neck cancer.

The CDR3 DNA reads TGTGCCAGCAGCCAGACTTACGGGAGTGCCGGGGGCACAGATACGCAGTATTTT. It codes for CASSQTYGSAGGTDTQYF. The V and J genes are TRBV3-1 (or the pseudogene TRBV3-2) and TRBJ2-3; TRBD2 is a possible D gene (6 bases). CDR3 size: 18 residues. CDR1 LGHDT and CDR2 YNNKEL come from the germline V gene (reference sequence). Trimming cost V 3 bases and J 1 base, with 20 bases left between them.